This TCR beta chain stems from a study of cytomegalovirus exposure and HLA in healthy donors. This clone was picked up many times. Its antigen remains unidentified. Distinct nucleotide sequences in the sample also encode this CDR3. Amplification used 60 Vbeta primers and 13 Jbeta primers. Measured with immunoSEQ multiplex PCR; TCRdb has only the in-frame clones, and not every one. The data hold around 130,000 clones, with 70% to 85% observed a single time. Points from the study as a whole: A prior analysis recorded that most TCR beta V segments were productive about 87% or about 30% of the time. In vitro confirmation showed a few CMV-associated chains to be CMV antigen specific.

The donors (healthy individuals) were bone marrow donors. Sequenced material: PBMCs. The clonotype originates from a young man in good health and CMV-seropositive.

CDR3 coding DNA: TGTGCCAGCAGCTTAGCAGAGGGGGCGAGAACTGAAGCTTTCTTT. It yields the protein CASSLAEGARTEAFF. The rearrangement joins TRBV7-9 to TRBJ1-1; 7 bases are a match to TRBD1. The trim removed 0 bases at V and 5 bases at J, leaving 6 bases unmatched. The CDR3 is 15 amino acids. Germline V gene sequence: CDR1 SEHNR, CDR2 FQNEAQ (reference sequence).